The next 15 T cell receptor beta chains were all read from a single sample in a study of T cell responses to AZD1222 COVID-19 vaccine. Assay: immunoSEQ multiplex PCR; the TCRdb copy retains only in-frame clones and omits some. The table shows some 130,000 clones, with just over 90% occurring only once. Sequences were derived from peripheral blood, sampled 28 days after the second AZD1222 dose. Every receptor here comes from an adult who received the AZD1222 COVID-19 vaccine.

This chain connects TRBV19 to TRBJ2-2, with 10 bases lining up with TRBD2. The CDR3 consists of 16 residues. With 4 bases clipped from V and 1 base from J, the junction kept 3 bases outside the gene matches. Per the germline V gene, CDR1 is LNHDA and CDR2 is SQIVND (reference sequence). CDR3 coding DNA: TGTGCCAGTAGTAGGAGGACTAGCGGGAACACCGGGGAGCTGTTTTTT. Translation: CASSRRTSGNTGELFF.

The chain uses TRBV27 and TRBJ2-7; the match to TRBD1 covers 9 bases. CDR1 is MNHEY, CDR2 SMNVEV, per germline (reference sequence). This CDR3 is 15 amino acids long. Germline trimming cut 5 bases from V and 4 bases from J; bases unmatched to any gene: 9. CDR3 amino acids: CASSIPGTGWYEQYF. The DNA for the CDR3 is TGTGCCAGCAGTATCCCCGGGACAGGGTGGTACGAGCAGTACTTC.

V is TRBV6-1 and J is TRBJ2-3; 7 bases fit TRBD2. Germline V CDR1 and CDR2: MNHNS, SASEGT. CDR3 size: 15 residues. V lost 3 bases to trimming and J lost 2 bases; unmatched junction nucleotides: 5. The DNA for the CDR3 is TGTGCCAGCAGTGAGGGGCTAGCGGTCACAGATACGCAGTATTTT. Translation: CASSEGLAVTDTQYF.

This rearrangement joins TRBV2 to TRBJ1-2; D not resolved. CDR1 SNHLY and CDR2 FYNNEI come from the germline V gene. Trimming removed 2 bases from V and 8 bases from J, with 15 bases in between. This CDR3 spans 14 amino acids. This chain's CDR3 is CASSEYRGTRGYTF. The CDR3 coding sequence is TGTGCCAGCAGTGAATACCGGGGAACGAGGGGCTACACCTTC. The whole variable domain, filled in from reference TRBV2 and TRBJ1-2, reads EPEVTQTPSHQVTQMGQEVILRCVPISNHLYFYWYRQILGQKVEFLVSFYNNEISEKSEIFDDQFSVERPDGSNFTLKIRSTKLEDSAMYFCASSEYRGTRGYTFGSGTRLTVV.

The V and J genes are TRBV7-9 and TRBJ1-6; D uncertain. V was clipped by 1 base and J by 14 bases, with 12 bases between them. This CDR3 has 13 residues. From germline, CDR1 is SEHNR and CDR2 FQNEAQ (reference sequence). CDR3 nucleotides: TGTGCCAGCAGCTTAGAAGCCGGAGGAGCCCTCCACTTT. Amino acids: CASSLEAGGALHF.

The chain recombines TRBV19 with TRBJ2-6; D is ambiguous. The V and J ends lost 11 bases and 1 base respectively, with 9 bases between them. The CDR3 consists of 13 residues. Germline V gives CDR1 LNHDA, CDR2 SQIVND (reference sequence). The CDR3 coding sequence is TGTGCCGGGTCTATTTCTGGGGCCAACGTCCTGACTTTC. It is translated as CAGSISGANVLTF. The full variable domain, rest sourced from reference TRBV19 and TRBJ2-6, is DGGITQSPKYLFRKEGQNVTLSCEQNLNHDAMYWYRQDPGQGLRLIYYSQIVNDFQKGDIAEGYSVSREKKESFPLTVTSAQKNPTAFYLCAGSISGANVLTFGAGSRLTVL.

The chain employs TRBV2 and TRBJ2-7, with a possible D match to TRBD1 (5 bases). CDR3 size: 13 residues. The germline CDR1 and CDR2 sequences are SNHLY and FYNNEI. The V and J ends lost 10 bases and 0 bases respectively, with 13 bases between them. The CDR3 DNA sequence: TGTGCCACCCTACAGGCGGACTCCTACGAGCAGTACTTC. Encoded protein: CATLQADSYEQYF.

In the case of this clone: A read error may account for a junction end that differs from germline. This chain uses TRBV2 with TRBJ2-7; the D gene is possibly TRBD2 (5 bases). Germline V gives CDR1 SNHLY, CDR2 FYNNEI. The CDR3 extends over 13 amino acids. CDR3: CAGRRVGSYEQYF. The CDR3 DNA sequence: TGTGCCGGCAGGCGGGTGGGGTCCTACGAGCAGTACTTC.

The chain couples TRBV28 to TRBJ2-7, with D unresolved. The CDR3 contains 13 residues. Germline CDR1 and CDR2: MDHEN and SYDVKM. V was shortened by 8 bases and J by 2 bases, with 13 bases between the two germline ends. The CDR3 region has the DNA TGTGCCAGCGTCAGTGGGTCTGCCTACGAGCAGTACTTC. Encoded protein: CASVSGSAYEQYF.

The genes are TRBV2 and TRBJ2-5; TRBD2 aligns across 9 bases. CDR1 is SNHLY, CDR2 FYNNEI, per germline. This CDR3 region has 16 residues. J was trimmed by 5 bases and V by 3 bases; bases with no gene match: 10. This CDR3 reads CASSDSGLAGAETQYF. The CDR3 bases are TGTGCCAGCAGTGACTCGGGTTTAGCGGGAGCGGAGACCCAGTACTTC. The full variable domain, its missing parts supplied by reference TRBV2 and TRBJ2-5, is EPEVTQTPSHQVTQMGQEVILRCVPISNHLYFYWYRQILGQKVEFLVSFYNNEISEKSEIFDDQFSVERPDGSNFTLKIRSTKLEDSAMYFCASSDSGLAGAETQYFGPGTRLLVL.

The chain uses TRBV11-2 and TRBJ2-6; D gene ambiguous. CDR1 is SGHAT, CDR2 FQNNGV, per germline. This CDR3 is 18 amino acids long. The V and J ends lost 5 bases and 0 bases respectively, with 17 bases between them. CDR3 nucleotide sequence: TGTGCCAGCAGCCTAGGCTGGGCTTTTAGCTCTGGGGCCAACGTCCTGACTTTC. It translates to CASSLGWAFSSGANVLTF.

The chain has TRBV7-9 and TRBJ1-3; no firm D call. Germline CDR1 SEHNR, CDR2 FQNEAQ (reference sequence). CDR3 length: 15 residues. Trimming took 3 bases from V and 6 from J, leaving 15 bases between them. This CDR3 reads CASSFLIGNQNTIYF. As DNA, the CDR3 is TGTGCCAGCAGCTTCCTAATCGGGAACCAAAACACCATATATTTT.

This sequence joins TRBV6-2 or TRBV6-3 and TRBJ2-1, with 14 bases that match TRBD2. Germline assignment: CDR1 MNHEY and CDR2 SVGEGT. The CDR3 is made up of 16 amino acids. V dropped 5 bases and J dropped 7; count of bases not matched to a gene: 7. The CDR3 nucleotides read TGTGCCAGCAGTCCCCCGACTAGCGGGAGGGCGAATGAGCAGTTCTTC. It yields the protein CASSPPTSGRANEQFF.

The chain employs TRBV28 and TRBJ2-3; 13 nucleotides align to TRBD2. Trimming removed 5 bases from V and 8 bases from J; junction bases left unmatched: 19. The CDR3 covers 19 residues. The V gene's germline CDR1 is MDHEN and CDR2 SYDVKM. CDR3 residues: CASSNPGLAGVGYEVTQYF. CDR3 bases: TGTGCCAGCAGTAACCCCGGACTAGCGGGAGTGGGGTATGAGGTTACGCAGTATTTT.

The chain couples TRBV9 to TRBJ1-1; 7 bases align to TRBD1. This CDR3 spans 13 amino acids. The J segment lost 3 bases and the V segment lost 3 bases, leaving 2 bases of the junction unmatched. The germline V gene has CDR1 SGDLS and CDR2 YYNGEE. CDR3 bases: TGTGCCAGCAGCGCCGACAGGGACACTGAAGCTTTCTTT. Translated, it gives CASSADRDTEAFF. The full variable domain, with the rest looked up from reference TRBV9 and TRBJ1-1, is DSGVTQTPKHLITATGQRVTLRCSPRSGDLSVYWYQQSLDQGLQFLIQYYNGEERAKGNILERFSAQQFPDLHSELNLSSLELGDSALYFCASSADRDTEAFFGQGTRLTVV.